The next 23 T cell receptor beta chains were all read from a single sample in a study of control samples from healthy donors and cancer patients. This table comes from immunoSEQ multiplex PCR, and its TCRdb copy is limited to in-frame clones, with some not included. The table includes tens of thousands of clones, roughly 91% detected once. The sequencing input was PBMCs. These TCRs come from a woman aged 55-69 years with head and neck cancer.

The chain links TRBV4-1 to TRBJ2-5, with D perhaps TRBD2 (6 bases). The CDR3 is made up of 14 amino acids. V shed 6 bases and J shed 5 bases, with 16 bases lying between them. Germline V gene data show CDR1 as MGHRA and CDR2 as YSYEKL. CDR3: CASRAEDYWETQYF. In DNA form, the CDR3 reads TGCGCCAGCAGGGCAGAGGACTATTGGGAGACCCAGTACTTC.

CDR3 DNA: TGCGCCAGCAGCCCCGATTATGAAAAACTGTTTTTT. Translated: CASSPDYEKLFF. The rearrangement joins TRBV5-1 to TRBJ1-4; no reliable D call. Trimming removed 4 bases from V and 6 bases from J, with 7 bases in between. CDR1 and CDR2 (germline): SGHRS, YFSETQ. This CDR3 is 12 amino acids long.

This chain joins TRBV3-1 (or the pseudogene TRBV3-2) and TRBJ2-7; D tentatively fits TRBD1 or TRBD2 (5 bases each). Trimming stripped 4 bases from V and 3 bases from J, with 10 bases between. The CDR3 contains 13 residues. CDR1 is LGHDT, CDR2 YNNKEL, per germline (reference sequence). The CDR3 DNA reads as TGTGCCAGCAGCCCGGGACCGATCTACGAGCAGTACTTC. Translation: CASSPGPIYEQYF.

The rearrangement joins TRBV7-3 to TRBJ2-2; 7 bases fit TRBD2. Germline V gene lookup returns CDR1 SGHTA and CDR2 FQGTGA. V was pared by 5 bases and J by 1 base, with 7 bases of the junction left unmatched. This CDR3 comprises 16 residues. The CDR3 DNA is TGTGCCAGCAGCATTTCCGGGACTAAGAACACCGGGGAGCTGTTTTTT. Protein sequence: CASSISGTKNTGELFF.

This sequence joins TRBV14 and TRBJ2-2, with D unresolved. The CDR3 spans 20 residues. Germline V gene lookup returns CDR1 SGHDN and CDR2 FVKESK. The V and J ends lost 2 bases and 0 bases respectively, with 22 bases between them. The CDR3 protein is CASSQRVVSLGFSNTGELFF. The CDR3 DNA is TGTGCCAGCAGCCAAAGAGTTGTCAGCCTTGGGTTTTCGAACACCGGGGAGCTGTTTTTT.

The chain links TRBV28 to TRBJ1-5, with D uncertain. Deletions cut 6 bases from V and 4 bases from J, with 13 bases between. Germline V lookup: CDR1 MDHEN, CDR2 SYDVKM. The CDR3 length is 14 residues. The CDR3 nucleotides read TGTGCCAGCAGCCTCACCCCTAGAAATCAGCCCCAGCATTTT. Protein sequence: CASSLTPRNQPQHF.

DNA for the CDR3: TGTGCCAGCAGCGTAGAACAGGATTTCTATGGCTACACCTTC. Translating it yields CASSVEQDFYGYTF. The V call is TRBV9, the J call TRBJ1-2; D is possibly TRBD1 (5 bases). Germline V gene sequence: CDR1 SGDLS, CDR2 YYNGEE. V lost 0 bases and J 4 bases, leaving 10 bases between the germline ends. The CDR3 has 14 residues.

The rearrangement joins TRBV10-2 to TRBJ1-5, with 7 bases matching TRBD1. This CDR3 is 15 amino acids long. Germline loops: CDR1 WSHSY, CDR2 SAAADI. V trimming: 6 bases; J trimming: 1 base; junction bases outside the gene matches: 6. The CDR3 coding sequence is TGCGCCAGCAGGGCCCAGGGGGTAAGCAATCAGCCCCAGCATTTT. Translating gives CASRAQGVSNQPQHF.

V gene TRBV2 combines with J gene TRBJ1-4; perhaps TRBD1 as D (6 bases). The V end lost 6 bases, the J end lost 5 bases, and 13 bases lay between the germline ends. CDR1 is SNHLY, CDR2 FYNNEI, per germline. The CDR3 spans 14 residues. Written as DNA, the CDR3 is TGTGCCAGCAGGCGTGGACAGTCAAATGAAAAACTGTTTTTT. Translated, it gives CASRRGQSNEKLFF.

The CDR3 spells CASSIRLGYGYTF. DNA for the CDR3: TGTGCCAGTAGTATAAGACTGGGCTATGGCTACACCTTC. V and J are TRBV19 and TRBJ1-2; no clear D. There are 13 residues in the CDR3. Trimming took 2 bases from V and 4 from J, leaving 8 bases between them. CDR1 is LNHDA and CDR2 is SQIVND in the germline V gene (reference sequence).

The chain joins TRBV9 to TRBJ2-1; D may be TRBD2 (5 bases). CDR1 SGDLS and CDR2 YYNGEE come from the germline V gene. The CDR3 loop spans 14 amino acids. Trimming shortened V by 3 bases and J by 12 bases, and 19 bases separated the two germline ends. The CDR3 reads CASSALKEVGPQFF. The DNA of the CDR3 is TGTGCCAGCAGCGCCCTCAAGGAGGTGGGTCCGCAGTTCTTC.

The chain carries TRBV5-1 and TRBJ2-1; no firm D call. The V gene's germline CDR1 is SGHRS and CDR2 YFSETQ. The length of the CDR3 is 15 residues. V lost 1 base, J lost 2 bases, and 10 bases lay in between. This CDR3 is CASSLRIGAYNEQFF. The CDR3 DNA sequence: TGCGCCAGCAGCTTGAGGATTGGGGCCTACAATGAGCAGTTCTTC. The variable domain in full, completed from reference TRBV5-1 and TRBJ2-1, reads KAGVTQTPRYLIKTRGQQVTLSCSPISGHRSVSWYQQTPGQGLQFLFEYFSETQRNKGNFPGRFSGRQFSNSRSEMNVSTLELGDSALYLCASSLRIGAYNEQFFGPGTRLTVL.

The genes are TRBV4-1 and TRBJ1-3, with D hard to call. CDR1 and CDR2 (germline): MGHRA, YSYEKL. CDR3 size: 18 residues. V lost 0 bases and J 4 bases, leaving 19 bases between the germline ends. Here the CDR3 reads CASSQEYYSARKGNTIYF. The CDR3 coding sequence is TGCGCCAGCAGCCAAGAATATTATTCGGCGAGGAAAGGAAACACCATATATTTT.

This rearrangement joins TRBV13 to TRBJ1-2; no firm D call. This CDR3 comprises 11 residues. CDR1 and CDR2 from the germline V gene are PRHDT and FYEKMQ (reference sequence). The V end lost 5 bases, the J end lost 8 bases, and 9 bases lay between the germline ends. CDR3 residues: CASSDVGGYTF. For the CDR3, the DNA is TGTGCCAGCAGCGACGTAGGAGGCTACACCTTC.

The chain is built from TRBV19 and TRBJ1-4, with TRBD1 matching over 9 bases. Trimming at V came to 6 bases and at J to 8 bases, leaving 13 bases not matched to a gene. The CDR3 consists of 16 residues. Germline V gene sequence: CDR1 LNHDA, CDR2 SQIVND (reference sequence). The CDR3 here is CASSTGQGYGIEKLFF. The DNA of the CDR3 is TGTGCCAGTAGCACAGGACAGGGGTACGGTATAGAAAAACTGTTTTTT.

This clone occurred a few times. The J gene is TRBJ1-5, the V gene TRBV6-1; 11 bases agree with TRBD1. Germline V gene lookup returns CDR1 MNHNS and CDR2 SASEGT. This CDR3 is built from 16 residues. J lost 6 bases, V lost 4 bases, and 8 bases had no gene match. CDR3 region: CASSGKGQGALQPQHF. As DNA, the CDR3 is TGTGCCAGCAGTGGGAAAGGACAGGGGGCTCTTCAGCCCCAGCATTTT.

The V call is TRBV2, the J call TRBJ2-7; no clear D gene. Germline loops: CDR1 SNHLY, CDR2 FYNNEI. The CDR3 has 16 amino acids. V gave up 0 bases and J gave up 0 bases, with 12 bases separating them. Here the CDR3 reads CASSEAPQDRSYEQYF. The CDR3 DNA reads as TGTGCCAGCAGTGAAGCGCCTCAGGACCGCTCCTACGAGCAGTACTTC.

The rearrangement uses TRBV27 and TRBJ2-7; 9 positions agree with TRBD2. The V segment lost 5 bases and the J segment 5 bases; nucleotides outside the gene matches: 19. Germline CDR1 MNHEY, CDR2 SMNVEV (reference sequence). There are 18 residues in the CDR3. The DNA of the CDR3 is TGTGCCAGCAGTCCTCGACGCGTTTCGCGGGAGGGCGACCACGAGCAGTACTTC. This translates into CASSPRRVSREGDHEQYF.

CDR3 in DNA: TGTGCCAGCAGCACAGTCGGGTTAGCGGGATACAATGAGCAGTTCTTC. Amino acids: CASSTVGLAGYNEQFF. The chain combines TRBV7-8 with TRBJ2-1, with 8 bases lining up with TRBD2. Per the germline V gene, CDR1 is SGHVS and CDR2 is FQNEAQ. This CDR3 region has 16 residues. With V trimmed by 5 bases and J by 4 bases, 10 bases remained unmatched.

This chain uses TRBV19 with TRBJ2-4, with D possibly being TRBD1 (5 bases). This CDR3 is built from 13 residues. The V gene's germline CDR1 is LNHDA and CDR2 SQIVND (reference sequence). Trimming left V 8 bases short and J 2 bases short, with 10 bases between. CDR3 DNA sequence: TGTGCCAGTCAAGGGGATTCCAAAAACATTCAGTACTTC. Its translation: CASQGDSKNIQYF. Using reference TRBV19 and TRBJ2-4 for the parts outside the CDR3, the full variable domain is DGGITQSPKYLFRKEGQNVTLSCEQNLNHDAMYWYRQDPGQGLRLIYYSQIVNDFQKGDIAEGYSVSREKKESFPLTVTSAQKNPTAFYLCASQGDSKNIQYFGAGTRLSVL.

This clone appeared a few times. The V call is TRBV19, the J call TRBJ1-5; D is ambiguous. V shed 2 bases and J shed 4 bases, with 6 bases lying between them. This CDR3 spans 13 amino acids. Per the germline V gene, CDR1 is LNHDA and CDR2 is SQIVND (reference sequence). The DNA for the CDR3 is TGTGCCAGTAGTATACAGAGGAATCAGCCCCAGCATTTT. Translated: CASSIQRNQPQHF.

The rearrangement uses TRBV5-1 and TRBJ2-5; D possibly corresponds to TRBD1 (6 bases). Germline V lookup: CDR1 SGHRS, CDR2 YFSETQ. CDR3 length: 15 amino acids. Trimming cost V 1 base and J 3 bases, with 13 bases left between them. CDR3 in DNA: TGCGCCAGCAGCTTGCAAGGACAGATAAAAGAGACCCAGTACTTC. The encoded protein is CASSLQGQIKETQYF. Together with reference TRBV5-1 and TRBJ2-5, the CDR3 gives the full variable domain: KAGVTQTPRYLIKTRGQQVTLSCSPISGHRSVSWYQQTPGQGLQFLFEYFSETQRNKGNFPGRFSGRQFSNSRSEMNVSTLELGDSALYLCASSLQGQIKETQYFGPGTRLLVL.

The V and J genes are TRBV11-2 and TRBJ2-7; D is unresolved. Germline V gene data show CDR1 as SGHAT and CDR2 as FQNNGV. CDR3 length equals 15 residues. V was cut by 4 bases and J by 3 bases, with 16 bases left in between. CDR3 nucleotides: TGTGCCAGCAGCTCGATAACGAGAGGAGTCTACGAGCAGTACTTC. It codes for CASSSITRGVYEQYF.